A single sample gave rise to the 31 T cell receptor beta chains below, sequenced in a study of blood T cell repertoires in COVID-19. The assay was immunoSEQ multiplex PCR, and TCRdb's table has in-frame clones only and misses some. There are about 160,000 clones in the sample; approximately 80% occur only once, and about a tenth lies in the top ten. The sequencing sample was made of peripheral blood. These receptor sequences come from a woman older than 75 with active or convalescent COVID-19.

The J gene is TRBJ1-2, the V gene TRBV2; the match to TRBD1 covers 8 bases. The germline gives CDR1 SNHLY, CDR2 FYNNEI. V shed 6 bases and J 8 bases; nucleotides not matched to a gene: 11. This CDR3 is built from 14 residues. CDR3 protein: CASRGTGLVEGYTF. CDR3 bases: TGTGCCAGCAGGGGGACAGGTCTCGTCGAGGGCTACACCTTC.

This clone was observed once. This rearrangement joins TRBV13 to TRBJ2-7; 10 bases agree with TRBD1. This CDR3 is 15 amino acids long. Unmatched junction bases numbered 9, after V lost 5 bases and J lost 5 bases. Looked up from germline, CDR1 is PRHDT and CDR2 is FYEKMQ (reference sequence). CDR3 DNA: TGTGCCAGCAGCCGAGACAGGGGGCTTACCGACGAGCAGTACTTC. Its protein product is CASSRDRGLTDEQYF.

The chain employs TRBV19 and TRBJ2-2; possible D gene TRBD1, 6 bases. The CDR3 is made up of 15 amino acids. CDR1 and CDR2 from the germline V gene are LNHDA and SQIVND (reference sequence). V was pared by 7 bases and J by 9 bases, with 21 bases between. This chain's CDR3 is CASTSPGQSPRELFF. DNA of the CDR3: TGTGCCAGTACTTCACCGGGACAAAGCCCAAGGGAGCTGTTTTTT.

The chain carries TRBV28 and TRBJ1-5; D is undetermined. Per the germline V gene, CDR1 is MDHEN and CDR2 is SYDVKM. The CDR3 has 14 amino acids. Trimming removed 5 bases at V and 4 bases at J, with 12 bases between. For the CDR3, the DNA is TGTGCCAGCAGTCCAGCCGCGGGGAATCAGCCCCAGCATTTT. Its protein product is CASSPAAGNQPQHF.

The J gene is TRBJ2-7, the V gene TRBV19; 9 nucleotides align to TRBD1. Germline V gene sequence: CDR1 LNHDA, CDR2 SQIVND (reference sequence). The J segment lost 6 bases and the V segment lost 9 bases, leaving 12 bases of the junction unmatched. This CDR3 contains 14 residues. The CDR3 loop is CASRTPGTGTEQYF. CDR3 DNA: TGTGCCAGCAGGACTCCCGGGACAGGGACCGAGCAGTACTTC.

There are a few counts of this clone. The chain combines TRBV11-3 with TRBJ2-5, with 7 bases lining up with TRBD2. Germline assignment: CDR1 SGHNT and CDR2 YENEEA. The J segment lost 1 base and the V segment lost 1 base, leaving 3 bases of the junction unmatched. This CDR3 has 15 residues. CDR3: CASSLGLAVQETQYF. CDR3 in DNA: TGTGCCAGCAGCTTAGGCCTAGCGGTCCAAGAGACCCAGTACTTC.

The chain is built from TRBV7-3 and TRBJ2-3, with TRBD1 identical over 8 bases. The CDR3 spans 14 residues. After removal of 5 bases from V and 0 bases from J, the junction contained 1 base not matched to a gene. CDR1 and CDR2 from the germline V gene are SGHTA and FQGTGA. CDR3 nucleotide sequence: TGTGCCAGCAGCCGGGACAGGAGCACAGATACGCAGTATTTT. It specifies CASSRDRSTDTQYF.

The V call is TRBV27, the J call TRBJ2-2; 8 positions match TRBD1. The CDR3 is 15 residues long. The V gene's germline CDR1 is MNHEY and CDR2 SMNVEV (reference sequence). V gave up 6 bases and J gave up 2 bases; unmatched junction bases: 5. The CDR3 nucleotides read TGTGCCAGCAGGGTGGGACAGGCAAACACCGGGGAGCTGTTTTTT. Protein product: CASRVGQANTGELFF.

This clone occurred once. The genes are TRBV4-1 and TRBJ1-4; a weak D match, TRBD1 (6 bases). Trimming stripped 5 bases from V and 5 bases from J, with 18 bases between. There are 16 residues in the CDR3. From germline, CDR1 is MGHRA and CDR2 YSYEKL. CDR3 amino acids: CASSAQPGQHNEKLFF. The CDR3 DNA is TGCGCCAGCAGCGCACAACCGGGACAACACAATGAAAAACTGTTTTTT.

The rearrangement uses TRBV6-5 and TRBJ2-7; TRBD1 agrees at 9 bases. After removal of 5 bases from V and 6 bases from J, the junction contained 11 bases not matched to a gene. The CDR3 has 15 amino acids. Germline V gene sequence: CDR1 MNHEY, CDR2 SVGAGI. CDR3 DNA sequence: TGTGCCAGCAGTACTCGTGGGACAGGGACAGCCGAGCAGTACTTC. Encoded protein: CASSTRGTGTAEQYF.

The chain employs TRBV19 and TRBJ1-3, with D possibly matching TRBD1 (6 bases). The germline V gene encodes CDR1 LNHDA and CDR2 SQIVND (reference sequence). Trimming took 7 bases from V and 2 from J, leaving 9 bases between them. CDR3 length equals 13 residues. The CDR3 loop is CASNQGPGNTIYF. The CDR3 region has the DNA TGTGCCAGTAATCAGGGGCCTGGAAACACCATATATTTT.

In DNA, the CDR3 is TGTGCCAGCAGCCCCAGGACTAGCGGGGGCTCCTACAATGAGCAGTTCTTC. The encoded protein is CASSPRTSGGSYNEQFF. The chain has TRBV9 and TRBJ2-1, with 13 bases lining up with TRBD2. In germline, CDR1 is SGDLS, CDR2 YYNGEE. CDR3 length: 17 amino acids. V trimming: 4 bases; J trimming: 0 bases; junction bases outside the gene matches: 4.

This rearrangement joins TRBV2 to TRBJ1-5; D uncertain. V was trimmed by 3 bases and J by 7 bases, leaving 10 bases between them. CDR3 length: 13 residues. Germline CDR1 and CDR2: SNHLY and FYNNEI. CDR3 sequence reads: CASSEGVGQPQHF. CDR3 in DNA: TGTGCCAGCAGTGAGGGTGTGGGCCAGCCCCAGCATTTT.

The rearrangement joins TRBV5-4 to TRBJ1-4; 7 bases are shared with TRBD1. CDR3 length: 13 residues. CDR1 and CDR2 (germline): SGHNT, YYREEE (reference sequence). The V segment lost 5 bases and the J segment 4 bases; nucleotides outside the gene matches: 2. The DNA of the CDR3 is TGTGCCAGCAGGCGGGACAGTAATGAAAAACTGTTTTTT. The encoded protein is CASRRDSNEKLFF.

This clone was seen a few times. The rearrangement links TRBV19 to TRBJ1-2; D is undetermined. V gave up 4 bases and J gave up 0 bases, with 12 bases separating them. Per the germline V gene, CDR1 is LNHDA and CDR2 is SQIVND (reference sequence). CDR3 length: 15 residues. The CDR3: CASSNRHLSNYGYTF. DNA of the CDR3: TGTGCCAGTAGTAACAGACACCTTTCTAACTATGGCTACACCTTC.

This chain joins TRBV7-9 and TRBJ1-2, with D tentatively TRBD1 (5 bases). Between the trimmed V and J ends, which lost 1 base and 4 bases, there was a span of 13 bases. Germline lookup yields CDR1 SEHNR and CDR2 FQNEAQ (reference sequence). CDR3 length: 15 residues. The CDR3 sequence: CASSLDASGGYGYTF. DNA for the CDR3: TGTGCCAGCAGCTTAGACGCGAGCGGGGGCTATGGCTACACCTTC.

This clone came up a few times. This sequence joins TRBV6-5 and TRBJ1-1; D is possibly TRBD1 (5 bases). Between the trimmed V and J ends, which lost 6 bases and 2 bases, there was a span of 13 bases. The CDR3 has 14 amino acids. Germline CDR1 MNHEY, CDR2 SVGAGI. The CDR3 here is CASRPRQQNTEAFF. The DNA for the CDR3 is TGTGCCAGCAGACCCCGACAGCAAAACACTGAAGCTTTCTTT.

J is TRBJ2-7 and V is TRBV5-1; the match to TRBD1 covers 7 bases. The CDR3 loop spans 15 amino acids. CDR1 SGHRS and CDR2 YFSETQ come from the germline V gene. J gave up 2 bases and V 0 bases, and 5 bases lay outside the gene matches. The CDR3: CASSLGQGQAYEQYF. Here the CDR3 DNA reads TGCGCCAGCAGCTTGGGACAGGGTCAGGCCTACGAGCAGTACTTC.

The chain is built from TRBV6-5 and TRBJ1-2; the D gene is possibly TRBD1 (5 bases). Trimming cost V 9 bases and J 0 bases, with 11 bases left between them. The CDR3 runs 13 residues. CDR1 is MNHEY, CDR2 SVGAGI, per germline. The CDR3 is CASEDNANYGYTF. The CDR3 DNA follows: TGTGCCAGTGAGGACAACGCTAACTATGGCTACACCTTC.

CDR3 residues: CASSFLQTAKNIQYF. In nucleotides, the CDR3 is TGTGCCAGCAGCTTTTTACAGACAGCCAAAAACATTCAGTACTTC. The gene calls are TRBV5-8 and TRBJ2-4, with D hard to call. The CDR3 has 15 amino acids. Trimming took off 2 bases at V and 0 bases at J, with 9 bases between the two ends. Germline V gene lookup returns CDR1 SGHTS and CDR2 YDEGEE.

The chain links TRBV18 to TRBJ2-1; the match to TRBD1 covers 12 bases. J was trimmed by 0 bases and V by 3 bases; bases with no gene match: 9. Germline V gene sequence: CDR1 KGHSH, CDR2 LQKENI. CDR3 length: 19 residues. This CDR3 is CASSPRDRGLMSSYNEQFF. In DNA, the CDR3 is TGTGCCAGCTCACCCCGGGACAGGGGGCTCATGAGCTCCTACAATGAGCAGTTCTTC.

This clone was counted once. The CDR3 bases are TGTGCCAGCGGTTGTAAGCGGGACTTTGAAGCTTTCTTT. Translating gives CASGCKRDFEAFF. This chain connects TRBV21-1 to TRBJ1-1. TRBV21-1 is classified as a pseudogene. The CDR3 has 13 residues.

The chain has TRBV5-1 and TRBJ2-5; D remains unclear. The CDR3 has 12 amino acids. Trimming cost V 0 bases and J 4 bases, with 4 bases left between them. From germline, CDR1 is SGHRS and CDR2 YFSETQ. CDR3 nucleotide sequence: TGCGCCAGCAGCTTGGACTCAGAGACCCAGTACTTC. Protein product: CASSLDSETQYF.

The rearrangement joins TRBV19 to TRBJ1-2; no clear D. V lost 2 bases and J lost 2, with 12 bases in between. Germline V gene sequence: CDR1 LNHDA, CDR2 SQIVND (reference sequence). The CDR3 runs 15 residues. The CDR3 sequence: CASSILSSQNYGYTF. CDR3 coding DNA: TGTGCCAGTAGTATATTGAGTTCACAGAACTATGGCTACACCTTC.

The genes are TRBV4-1 and TRBJ2-2, with D perhaps TRBD1 (5 bases). Deletions cut 1 base from V and 6 bases from J, with 18 bases between. Germline lookup yields CDR1 MGHRA and CDR2 YSYEKL. The CDR3 is 17 residues long. The CDR3 spells CASSQVGAGLYAGELFF. The CDR3 bases are TGCGCCAGCAGCCAAGTAGGGGCTGGGTTGTACGCCGGGGAGCTGTTTTTT.

V is TRBV27 and J is TRBJ2-3; the match to TRBD1 covers 7 bases. Looked up from germline, CDR1 is MNHEY and CDR2 is SMNVEV (reference sequence). The CDR3 runs 13 residues. V trimming: 3 bases; J trimming: 4 bases; junction bases outside the gene matches: 1. CDR3 residues: CASSFTGADTQYF. CDR3 coding DNA: TGTGCCAGCAGTTTTACAGGGGCAGATACGCAGTATTTT.

This clone was observed at least ten times. The rearrangement joins TRBV7-9 to TRBJ1-4, with D uncertain. The CDR3 runs 15 residues. The V gene lost 1 base and the J gene lost 1 base, with 7 bases spanning the gap. Germline CDR1 reads SEHNR; CDR2 reads FQNEAQ (reference sequence). CDR3 nucleotide sequence: TGTGCCAGCAGCTTAGACTTAGTAACTAATGAAAAACTGTTTTTT. Its protein is CASSLDLVTNEKLFF.

The chain combines TRBV27 with TRBJ1-6, with D possibly TRBD1 on 6 matching bases. CDR1 MNHEY and CDR2 SMNVEV come from the germline V gene (reference sequence). V lost 2 bases, J lost 5 bases, and 16 bases lay in between. The CDR3 totals 17 residues. The CDR3 nucleotides are TGTGCCAGCAGTTTAAGGGCCTCAGGGGTTGATAATTCACCCCTCCACTTT. Translated: CASSLRASGVDNSPLHF.

The chain links TRBV4-1 to TRBJ2-3; D may be TRBD2 (6 bases). From germline, CDR1 is MGHRA and CDR2 YSYEKL. Deletions cut 5 bases from V and 1 base from J, with 16 bases between. There are 16 residues in the CDR3. For the CDR3, the DNA is TGCGCCAGCAGCAAACAAGAGGCTAGCGGCACAGATACGCAGTATTTT. It codes for CASSKQEASGTDTQYF.

V is TRBV19 and J is TRBJ1-5; 7 bases align to TRBD1. V shed 7 bases and J 0 bases; nucleotides not matched to a gene: 6. The CDR3 contains 15 residues. CDR1 is LNHDA and CDR2 is SQIVND in the germline V gene (reference sequence). The CDR3 nucleotides read TGTGCCAGTACCGTGACAGGGAGTAGCAATCAGCCCCAGCATTTT. It yields the protein CASTVTGSSNQPQHF.

V usage is TRBV7-2 and J usage is TRBJ2-3; 8 nucleotides agree with TRBD1. V shed 1 base, J shed 6 bases, and the junction held 3 bases outside the gene matches. This CDR3 is built from 14 residues. In germline, CDR1 is SGHTA, CDR2 FQGNSA. The CDR3 protein is CASSLDRTGDTQYF. Here the CDR3 DNA reads TGTGCCAGCAGCTTAGATAGGACAGGGGATACGCAGTATTTT.